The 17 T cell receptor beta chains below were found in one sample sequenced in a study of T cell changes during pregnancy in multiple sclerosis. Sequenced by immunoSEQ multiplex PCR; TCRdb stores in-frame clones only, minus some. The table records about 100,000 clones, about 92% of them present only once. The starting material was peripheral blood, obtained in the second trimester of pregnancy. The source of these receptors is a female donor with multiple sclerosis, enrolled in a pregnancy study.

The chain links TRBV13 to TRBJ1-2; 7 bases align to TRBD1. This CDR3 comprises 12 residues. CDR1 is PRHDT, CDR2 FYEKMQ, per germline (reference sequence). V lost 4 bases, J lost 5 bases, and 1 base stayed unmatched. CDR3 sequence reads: CASSSTGYGYTF. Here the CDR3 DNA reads TGTGCCAGCAGCTCGACAGGGTATGGCTACACCTTC.

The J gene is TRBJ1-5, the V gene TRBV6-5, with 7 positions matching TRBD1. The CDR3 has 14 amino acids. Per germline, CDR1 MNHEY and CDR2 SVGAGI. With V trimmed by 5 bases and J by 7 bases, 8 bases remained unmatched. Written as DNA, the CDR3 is TGTGCCAGCAGTACCACAGGGGATGGGCAGCCCCAGCATTTT. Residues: CASSTTGDGQPQHF.

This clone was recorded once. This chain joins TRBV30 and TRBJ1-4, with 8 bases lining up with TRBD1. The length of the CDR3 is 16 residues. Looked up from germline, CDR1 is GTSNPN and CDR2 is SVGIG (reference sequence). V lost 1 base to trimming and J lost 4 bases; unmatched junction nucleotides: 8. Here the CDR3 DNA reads TGTGCCTGGAGTGACCGTTTACAGGGGGTTAATGAAAAACTGTTTTTT. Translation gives CAWSDRLQGVNEKLFF.

CDR3 nucleotide sequence: TGCGCCAGCAGCCCACCGACAGATTTTTACGAGCAGTACTTC. Translation gives CASSPPTDFYEQYF. The rearrangement links TRBV4-1 to TRBJ2-7, with TRBD1 as a possible D gene (5 bases). V was shortened by 4 bases and J by 4 bases, with 14 bases between the two germline ends. The CDR3 runs 14 residues. CDR1 and CDR2 (germline): MGHRA, YSYEKL.

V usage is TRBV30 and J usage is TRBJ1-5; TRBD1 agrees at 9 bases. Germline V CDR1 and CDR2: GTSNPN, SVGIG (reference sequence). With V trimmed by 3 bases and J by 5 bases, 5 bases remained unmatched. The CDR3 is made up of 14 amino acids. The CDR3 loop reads CAWSLTGGHQPQHF. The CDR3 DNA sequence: TGTGCCTGGAGCCTCACAGGGGGCCATCAGCCCCAGCATTTT.

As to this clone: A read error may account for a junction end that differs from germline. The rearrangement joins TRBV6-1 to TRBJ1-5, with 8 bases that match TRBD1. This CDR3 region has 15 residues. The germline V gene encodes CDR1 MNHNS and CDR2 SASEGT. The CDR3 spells CASSDTRGQWGPWAF. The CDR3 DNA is TGTGCCAGCAGTGATACCAGGGGGCAGTGGGGCCCGTGGGCTTTT.

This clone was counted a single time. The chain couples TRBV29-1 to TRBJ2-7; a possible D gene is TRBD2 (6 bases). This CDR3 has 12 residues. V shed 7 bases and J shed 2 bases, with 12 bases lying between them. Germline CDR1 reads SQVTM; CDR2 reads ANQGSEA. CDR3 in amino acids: CSASGVAYEQYF. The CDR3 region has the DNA TGCAGCGCTTCGGGGGTCGCCTACGAGCAGTACTTC.

DNA for the CDR3: TGTGCCAGCAGTTACTCAGCCTTCTCTGGAAACACCATATATTTT. This gives the protein CASSYSAFSGNTIYF. This chain joins TRBV6-5 and TRBJ1-3; D unclear. From germline, CDR1 is MNHEY and CDR2 SVGAGI. Trimming took off 0 bases at V and 0 bases at J, with 6 bases between the two ends. The CDR3 has 15 amino acids.

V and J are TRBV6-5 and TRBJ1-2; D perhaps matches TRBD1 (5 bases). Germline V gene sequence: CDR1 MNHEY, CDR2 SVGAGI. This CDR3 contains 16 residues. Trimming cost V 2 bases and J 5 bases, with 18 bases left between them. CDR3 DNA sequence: TGTGCCAGCAGTTACCGGGGGAACGGGGCTCGGTATGGCTACACCTTC. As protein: CASSYRGNGARYGYTF.

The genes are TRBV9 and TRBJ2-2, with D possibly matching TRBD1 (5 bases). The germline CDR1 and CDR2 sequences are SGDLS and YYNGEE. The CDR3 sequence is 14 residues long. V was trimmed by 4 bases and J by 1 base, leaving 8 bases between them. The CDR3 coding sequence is TGTGCCAGCAGCTTTCAGGGGAACACCGGGGAGCTGTTTTTT. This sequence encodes CASSFQGNTGELFF. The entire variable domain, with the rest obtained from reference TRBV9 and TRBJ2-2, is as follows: DSGVTQTPKHLITATGQRVTLRCSPRSGDLSVYWYQQSLDQGLQFLIQYYNGEERAKGNILERFSAQQFPDLHSELNLSSLELGDSALYFCASSFQGNTGELFFGEGSRLTVL.

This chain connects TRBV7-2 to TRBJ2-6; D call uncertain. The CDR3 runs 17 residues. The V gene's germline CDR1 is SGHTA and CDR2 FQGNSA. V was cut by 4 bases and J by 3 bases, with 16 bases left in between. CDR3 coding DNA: TGTGCCAGCAGCTCGAGACTGCCCACCGGTGGGGCCAACGTCCTGACTTTC. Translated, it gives CASSSRLPTGGANVLTF.

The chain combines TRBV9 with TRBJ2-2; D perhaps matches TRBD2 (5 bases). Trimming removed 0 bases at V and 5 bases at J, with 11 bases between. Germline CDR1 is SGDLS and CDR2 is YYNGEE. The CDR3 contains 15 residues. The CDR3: CASSVAGLGTGELFF. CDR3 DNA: TGTGCCAGCAGCGTAGCGGGATTGGGGACCGGGGAGCTGTTTTTT.

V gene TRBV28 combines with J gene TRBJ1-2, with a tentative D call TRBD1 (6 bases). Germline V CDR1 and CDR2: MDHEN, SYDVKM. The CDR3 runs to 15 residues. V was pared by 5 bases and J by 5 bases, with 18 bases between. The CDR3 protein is CASSLPRGFGYGYTF. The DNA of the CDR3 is TGTGCCAGCAGTCTCCCGAGGGGGTTTGGTTATGGCTACACCTTC.

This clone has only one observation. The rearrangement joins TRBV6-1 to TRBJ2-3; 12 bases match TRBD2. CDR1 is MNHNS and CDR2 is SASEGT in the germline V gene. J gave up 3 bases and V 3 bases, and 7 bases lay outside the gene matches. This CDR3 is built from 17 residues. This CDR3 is CASSDHLTSGSTDTQYF. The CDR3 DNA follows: TGTGCCAGCAGTGACCACCTGACTAGCGGGAGTACAGATACGCAGTATTTT.

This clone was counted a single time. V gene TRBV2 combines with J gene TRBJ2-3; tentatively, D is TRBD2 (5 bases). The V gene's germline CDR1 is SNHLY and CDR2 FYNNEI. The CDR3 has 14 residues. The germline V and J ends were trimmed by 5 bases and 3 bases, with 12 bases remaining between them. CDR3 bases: TGTGCCAGCAGTAGCGGAAAAGGGACAGATACGCAGTATTTT. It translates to CASSSGKGTDTQYF.

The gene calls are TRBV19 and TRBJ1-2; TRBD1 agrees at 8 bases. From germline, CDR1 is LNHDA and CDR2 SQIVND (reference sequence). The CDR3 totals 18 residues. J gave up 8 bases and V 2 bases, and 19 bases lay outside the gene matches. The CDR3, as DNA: TGTGCCAGTAGTATAAGAGTCGGGACAGGTCGTAGGGGGCGCGGCTACACCTTC. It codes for CASSIRVGTGRRGRGYTF.

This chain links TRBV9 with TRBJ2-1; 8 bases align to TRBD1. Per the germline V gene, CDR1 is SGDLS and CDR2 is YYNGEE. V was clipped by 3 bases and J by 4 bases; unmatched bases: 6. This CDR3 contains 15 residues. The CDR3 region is CASSGQGQGYNEQFF. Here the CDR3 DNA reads TGTGCCAGCAGCGGACAGGGGCAGGGGTACAATGAGCAGTTCTTC. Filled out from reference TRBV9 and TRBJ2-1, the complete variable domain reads DSGVTQTPKHLITATGQRVTLRCSPRSGDLSVYWYQQSLDQGLQFLIQYYNGEERAKGNILERFSAQQFPDLHSELNLSSLELGDSALYFCASSGQGQGYNEQFFGPGTRLTVL.